The clone carrying this T cell receptor (beta chain) was recorded many times. This sample was included in a study of spatial heterogeneity in lung cancer. Study as a whole: Across the raw uncorrected reads, a unique TCR and UMI combination was observed, on average, more than ten times.

The CDR3 covers 14 residues. Germline values: CDR1 SQVTM, CDR2 ANQGSEA. Trimming cost V 2 bases and J 4 bases, with 15 bases left between them. Sample time point: sample taken at primary tumor resection. The donors, fewer than 95 patients with untreated early-stage non-small cell lung cancer, provided the samples. TCRdb reprocessed the 5' RACE reads via MiXCR and lists one record per CDR3 protein. The sample includes over 8,000 distinct CDR3 sequences, approximately 6.1% seen only once; the top ten take over 25%. The rearrangement links TRBV29-1 to TRBJ2-7; unclear D gene. This TCR came from a male donor with early-stage non-small cell lung cancer. The sequences come from normal lung tissue next to the tumor, collected at surgery. Written as DNA, the CDR3 is TGCAGCGTTGAACTCTTGGTCAGGCCTTACGAGCAGTACTTC. Protein product: CSVELLVRPYEQYF.